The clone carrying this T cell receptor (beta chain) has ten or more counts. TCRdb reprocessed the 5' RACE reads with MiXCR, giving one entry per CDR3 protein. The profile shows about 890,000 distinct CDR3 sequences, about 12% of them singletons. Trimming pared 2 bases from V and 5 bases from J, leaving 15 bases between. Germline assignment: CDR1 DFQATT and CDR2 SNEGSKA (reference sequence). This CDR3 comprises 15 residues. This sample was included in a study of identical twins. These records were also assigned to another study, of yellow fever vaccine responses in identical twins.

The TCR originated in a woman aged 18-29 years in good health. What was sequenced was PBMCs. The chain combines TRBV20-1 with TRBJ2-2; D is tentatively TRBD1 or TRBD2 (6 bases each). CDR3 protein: CSARRVPGATGELFF. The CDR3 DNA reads TGCAGTGCTAGAAGGGTACCGGGGGCGACCGGGGAGCTGTTTTTT.